The present TCR beta chain was sequenced within a study of control samples from healthy donors and cancer patients. The V end was cut by 4 bases, the J end by 3 bases, with 14 bases between. CDR1 is SGHRS and CDR2 is YFSETQ in the germline V gene. This CDR3 has 15 amino acids. Clones were sequenced by immunoSEQ multiplex PCR, and TCRdb holds only the in-frame ones, with some missing. The sample lists more than 95,000 clones; around 94% were seen once. The TCR originated in a man aged 80 or over with head and neck cancer. The rearrangement joins TRBV5-1 to TRBJ1-3, with TRBD1 as a possible D gene (5 bases). Sequencing was performed on PBMCs. CDR3 protein: CASSTSGADGNTIYF. As DNA, the CDR3 is TGCGCCAGCAGCACCTCTGGGGCAGATGGAAACACCATATATTTT. The full variable domain, completed using reference TRBV5-1 and TRBJ1-3, is KAGVTQTPRYLIKTRGQQVTLSCSPISGHRSVSWYQQTPGQGLQFLFEYFSETQRNKGNFPGRFSGRQFSNSRSEMNVSTLELGDSALYLCASSTSGADGNTIYFGEGSWLTVV.